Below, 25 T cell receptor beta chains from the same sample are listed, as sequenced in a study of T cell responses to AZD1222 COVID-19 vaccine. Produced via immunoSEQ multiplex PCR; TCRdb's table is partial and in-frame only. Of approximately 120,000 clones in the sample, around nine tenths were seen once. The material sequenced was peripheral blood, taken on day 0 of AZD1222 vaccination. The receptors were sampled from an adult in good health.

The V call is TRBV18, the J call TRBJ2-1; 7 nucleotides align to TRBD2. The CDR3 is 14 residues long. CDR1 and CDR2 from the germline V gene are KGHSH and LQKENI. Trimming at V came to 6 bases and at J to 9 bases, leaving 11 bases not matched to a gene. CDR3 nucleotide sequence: TGTGCCAGCTCGCCTCCACCGCGGGGGAGTGAGCAGTTCTTC. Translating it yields CASSPPPRGSEQFF.

CDR3 DNA sequence: TGTGCCAGCAGCTCAGGGGGCCAAAGGAGAAACACCATATATTTT. Its translation is CASSSGGQRRNTIYF. The genes are TRBV7-6 and TRBJ1-3, with 8 nucleotides matching TRBD1. This CDR3 comprises 15 residues. The trim removed 4 bases at V and 5 bases at J, leaving 7 bases unmatched. CDR1 SGHVS and CDR2 FNYEAQ come from the germline V gene.

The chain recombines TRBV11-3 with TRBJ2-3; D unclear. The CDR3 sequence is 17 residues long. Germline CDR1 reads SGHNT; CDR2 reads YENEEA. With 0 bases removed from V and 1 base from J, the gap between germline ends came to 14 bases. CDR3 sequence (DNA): TGTGCCAGCAGCTTAGATCTAAGGGTGTCCTGCACAGATACGCAGTATTTT. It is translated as CASSLDLRVSCTDTQYF.

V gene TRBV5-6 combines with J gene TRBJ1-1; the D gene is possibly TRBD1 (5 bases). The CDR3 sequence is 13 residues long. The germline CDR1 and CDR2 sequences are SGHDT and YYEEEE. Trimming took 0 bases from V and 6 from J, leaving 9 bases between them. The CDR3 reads CASSLAGDAEAFF. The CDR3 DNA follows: TGTGCCAGCAGCTTGGCCGGGGACGCTGAAGCTTTCTTT.

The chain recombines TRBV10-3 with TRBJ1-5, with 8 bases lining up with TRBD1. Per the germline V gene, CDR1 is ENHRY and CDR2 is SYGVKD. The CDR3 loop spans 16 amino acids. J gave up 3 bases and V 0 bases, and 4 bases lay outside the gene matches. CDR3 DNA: TGTGCCATCAGTGAGTCTGCAGGGGGCCCCAATCAGCCCCAGCATTTT. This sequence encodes CAISESAGGPNQPQHF.

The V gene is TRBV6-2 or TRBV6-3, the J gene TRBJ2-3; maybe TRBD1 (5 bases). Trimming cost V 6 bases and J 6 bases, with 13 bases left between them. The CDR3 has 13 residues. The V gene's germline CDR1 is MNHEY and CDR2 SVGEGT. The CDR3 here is CASSKGPADTQYF. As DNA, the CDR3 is TGTGCCAGCAGCAAGGGGCCTGCCGATACGCAGTATTTT.

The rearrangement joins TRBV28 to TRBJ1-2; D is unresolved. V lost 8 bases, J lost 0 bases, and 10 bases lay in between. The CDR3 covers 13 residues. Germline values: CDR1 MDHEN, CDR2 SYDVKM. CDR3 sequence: CASLHISNYGYTF. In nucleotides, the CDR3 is TGTGCCAGCCTTCATATCTCTAACTATGGCTACACCTTC.

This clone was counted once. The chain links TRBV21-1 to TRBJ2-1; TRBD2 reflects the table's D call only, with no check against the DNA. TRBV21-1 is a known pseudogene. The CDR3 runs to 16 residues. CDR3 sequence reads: CASSKRGTSSYNEQFF. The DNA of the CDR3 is TGTGCCAGCAGCAAACGAGGCACCAGCTCCTACAATGAGCAGTTCTTC.

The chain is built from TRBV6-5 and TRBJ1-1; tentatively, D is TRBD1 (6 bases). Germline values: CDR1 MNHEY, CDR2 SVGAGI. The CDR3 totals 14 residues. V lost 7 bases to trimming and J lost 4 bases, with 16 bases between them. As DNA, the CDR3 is TGTGCCAGCACCGAAAGGGGGGGAGGCACTGAAGCTTTCTTT. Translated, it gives CASTERGGGTEAFF.

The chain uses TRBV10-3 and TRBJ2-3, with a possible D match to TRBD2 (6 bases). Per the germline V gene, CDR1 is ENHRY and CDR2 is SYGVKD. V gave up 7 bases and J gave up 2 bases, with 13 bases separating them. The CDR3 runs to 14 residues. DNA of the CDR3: TGTGCCATCAATGGAGGGCTACCCACAGATACGCAGTATTTT. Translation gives CAINGGLPTDTQYF.

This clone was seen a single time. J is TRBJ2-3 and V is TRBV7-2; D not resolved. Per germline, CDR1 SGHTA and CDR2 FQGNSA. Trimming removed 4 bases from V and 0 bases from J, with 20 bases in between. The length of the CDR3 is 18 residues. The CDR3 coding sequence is TGTGCCAGCAGCTCATCTAGTTGGGCAGGTGATAGCACAGATACGCAGTATTTT. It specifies CASSSSSWAGDSTDTQYF.

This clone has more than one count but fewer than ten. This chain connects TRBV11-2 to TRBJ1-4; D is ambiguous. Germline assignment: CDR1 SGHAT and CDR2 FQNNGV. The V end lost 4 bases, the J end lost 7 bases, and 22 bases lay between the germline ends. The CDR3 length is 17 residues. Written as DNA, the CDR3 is TGTGCCAGCAGCTCGCCGAGGACTCCTAACCGGGGTGAAAAACTGTTTTTT. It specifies CASSSPRTPNRGEKLFF.

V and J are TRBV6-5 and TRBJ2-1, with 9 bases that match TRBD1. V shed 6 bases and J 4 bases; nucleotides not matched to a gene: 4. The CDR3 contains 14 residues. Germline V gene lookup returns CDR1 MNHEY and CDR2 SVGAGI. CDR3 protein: CASRGTGPYNEQFF. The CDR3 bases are TGTGCCAGCAGGGGGACAGGGCCATACAATGAGCAGTTCTTC.

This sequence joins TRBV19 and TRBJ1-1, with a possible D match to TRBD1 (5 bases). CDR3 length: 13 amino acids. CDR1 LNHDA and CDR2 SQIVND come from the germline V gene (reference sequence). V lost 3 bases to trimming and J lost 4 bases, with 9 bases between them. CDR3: CASSMVGLTEAFF. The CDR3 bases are TGTGCCAGTAGTATGGTGGGGCTCACTGAAGCTTTCTTT.

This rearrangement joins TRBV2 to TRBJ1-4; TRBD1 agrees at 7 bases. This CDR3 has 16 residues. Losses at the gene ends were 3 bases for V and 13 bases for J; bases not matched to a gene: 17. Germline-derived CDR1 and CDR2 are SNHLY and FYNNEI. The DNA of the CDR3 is TGTGCCAGCAGTGAGAGGTCTTTGCAGGGGGTATCGGGACTGTTTTTT. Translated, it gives CASSERSLQGVSGLFF.

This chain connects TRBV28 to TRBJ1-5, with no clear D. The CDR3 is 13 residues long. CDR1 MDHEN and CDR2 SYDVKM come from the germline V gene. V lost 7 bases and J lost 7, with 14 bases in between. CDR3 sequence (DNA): TGTGCCAGCATTGCAAATCAAGGGCAGCCCCAGCATTTT. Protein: CASIANQGQPQHF.

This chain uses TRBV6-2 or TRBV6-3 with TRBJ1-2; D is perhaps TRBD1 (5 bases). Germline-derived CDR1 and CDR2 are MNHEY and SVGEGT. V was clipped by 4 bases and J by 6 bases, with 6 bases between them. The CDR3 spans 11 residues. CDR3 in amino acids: CASSSTDGYTF. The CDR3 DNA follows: TGTGCCAGCAGTTCGACAGATGGCTACACCTTC.

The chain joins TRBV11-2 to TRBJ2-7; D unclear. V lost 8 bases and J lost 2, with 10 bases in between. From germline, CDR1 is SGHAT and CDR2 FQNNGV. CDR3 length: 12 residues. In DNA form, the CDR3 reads TGTGCCAGCTCTGGCAGAACCTACGAGCAGTACGTC. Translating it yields CASSGRTYEQYV.

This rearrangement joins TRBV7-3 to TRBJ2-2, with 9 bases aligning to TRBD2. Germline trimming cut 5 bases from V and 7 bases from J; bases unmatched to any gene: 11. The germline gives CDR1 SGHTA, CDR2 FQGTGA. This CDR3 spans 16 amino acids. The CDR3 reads CASSRAGTSPGGELFF. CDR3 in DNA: TGTGCCAGCAGCAGAGCCGGGACTAGCCCGGGCGGGGAGCTGTTTTTT.

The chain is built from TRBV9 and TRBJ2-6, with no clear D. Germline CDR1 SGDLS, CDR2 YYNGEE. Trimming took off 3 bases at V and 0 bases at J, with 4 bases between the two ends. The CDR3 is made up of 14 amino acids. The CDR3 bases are TGTGCCAGCAGCGCCTACTCTGGGGCCAACGTCCTGACTTTC. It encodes CASSAYSGANVLTF.

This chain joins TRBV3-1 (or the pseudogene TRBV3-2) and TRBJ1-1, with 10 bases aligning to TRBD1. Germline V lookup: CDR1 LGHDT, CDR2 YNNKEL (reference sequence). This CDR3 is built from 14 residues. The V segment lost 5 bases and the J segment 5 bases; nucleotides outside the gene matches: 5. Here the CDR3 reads CASSYRQGATEAFF. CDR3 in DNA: TGTGCCAGCAGCTACCGACAGGGGGCGACTGAAGCTTTCTTT.

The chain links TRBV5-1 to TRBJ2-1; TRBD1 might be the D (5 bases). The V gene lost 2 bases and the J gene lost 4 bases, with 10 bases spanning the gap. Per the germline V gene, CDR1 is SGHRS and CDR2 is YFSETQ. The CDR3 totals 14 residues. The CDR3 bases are TGCGCCAGCAGCTTCGACAGAGGATACAATGAGCAGTTCTTC. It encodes CASSFDRGYNEQFF.

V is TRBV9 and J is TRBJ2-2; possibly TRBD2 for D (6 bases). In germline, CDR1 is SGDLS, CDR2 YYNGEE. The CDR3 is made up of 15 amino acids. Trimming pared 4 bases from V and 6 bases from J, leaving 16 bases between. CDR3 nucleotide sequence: TGTGCCAGCAGCCCGAGGGGAGCGGGTGCCGGGGAGCTGTTTTTT. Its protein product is CASSPRGAGAGELFF. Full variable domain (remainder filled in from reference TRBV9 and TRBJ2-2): DSGVTQTPKHLITATGQRVTLRCSPRSGDLSVYWYQQSLDQGLQFLIQYYNGEERAKGNILERFSAQQFPDLHSELNLSSLELGDSALYFCASSPRGAGAGELFFGEGSRLTVL.

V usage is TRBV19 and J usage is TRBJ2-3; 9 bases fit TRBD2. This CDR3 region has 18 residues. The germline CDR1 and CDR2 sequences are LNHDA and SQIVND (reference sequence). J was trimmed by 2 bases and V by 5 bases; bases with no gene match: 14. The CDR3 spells CASSSRPILAGATDTQYF. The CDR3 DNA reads TGTGCCAGTAGTTCACGACCTATATTAGCGGGAGCCACAGATACGCAGTATTTT.

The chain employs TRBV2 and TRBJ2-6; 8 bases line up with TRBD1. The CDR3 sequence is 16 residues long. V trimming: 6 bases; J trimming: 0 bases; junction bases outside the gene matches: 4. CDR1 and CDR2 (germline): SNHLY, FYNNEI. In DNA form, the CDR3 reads TGTGCCAGCAGCGGACAGGGACCCTCTGGGGCCAACGTCCTGACTTTC. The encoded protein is CASSGQGPSGANVLTF.